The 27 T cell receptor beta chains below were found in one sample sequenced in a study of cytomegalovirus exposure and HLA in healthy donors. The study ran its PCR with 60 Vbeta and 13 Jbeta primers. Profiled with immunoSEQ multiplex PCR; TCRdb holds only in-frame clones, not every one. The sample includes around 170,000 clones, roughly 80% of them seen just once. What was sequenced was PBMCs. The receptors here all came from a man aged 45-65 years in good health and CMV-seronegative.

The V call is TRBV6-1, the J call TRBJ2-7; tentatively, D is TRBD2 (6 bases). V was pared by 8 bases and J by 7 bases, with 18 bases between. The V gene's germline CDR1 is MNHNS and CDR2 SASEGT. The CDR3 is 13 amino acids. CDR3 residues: CASRKEGRWEQYF. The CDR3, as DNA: TGTGCCAGCCGGAAGGAGGGGCGGTGGGAGCAGTACTTC.

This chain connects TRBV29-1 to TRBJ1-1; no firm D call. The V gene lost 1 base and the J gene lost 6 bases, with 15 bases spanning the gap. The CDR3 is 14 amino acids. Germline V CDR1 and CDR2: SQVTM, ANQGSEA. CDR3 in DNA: TGCAGCGTTGAAGCCCCAGGCAGCTTCCCTGAAGCTTTCTTT. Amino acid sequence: CSVEAPGSFPEAFF.

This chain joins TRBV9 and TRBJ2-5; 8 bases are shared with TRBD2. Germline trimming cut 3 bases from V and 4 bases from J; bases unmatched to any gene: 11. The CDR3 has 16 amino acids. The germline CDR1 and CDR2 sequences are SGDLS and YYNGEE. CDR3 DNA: TGTGCCAGCAGCGCCGAACCGGGAGGGCTCCCAGAGACCCAGTACTTC. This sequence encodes CASSAEPGGLPETQYF.

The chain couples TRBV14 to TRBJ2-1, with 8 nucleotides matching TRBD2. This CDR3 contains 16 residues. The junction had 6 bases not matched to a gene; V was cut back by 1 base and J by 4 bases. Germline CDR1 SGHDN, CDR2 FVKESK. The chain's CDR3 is CASSQVGRGAYNEQFF. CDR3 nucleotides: TGTGCCAGCAGCCAAGTCGGGAGGGGGGCTTACAATGAGCAGTTCTTC.

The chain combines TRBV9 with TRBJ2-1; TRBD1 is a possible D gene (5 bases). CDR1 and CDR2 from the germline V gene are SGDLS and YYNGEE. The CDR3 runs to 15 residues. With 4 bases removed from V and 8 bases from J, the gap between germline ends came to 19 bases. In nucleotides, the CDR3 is TGTGCCAGCAGCAGGGGTTTATTGGTCGACGATGAGCAGTTCTTC. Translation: CASSRGLLVDDEQFF. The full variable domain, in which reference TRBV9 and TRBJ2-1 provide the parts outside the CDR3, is DSGVTQTPKHLITATGQRVTLRCSPRSGDLSVYWYQQSLDQGLQFLIQYYNGEERAKGNILERFSAQQFPDLHSELNLSSLELGDSALYFCASSRGLLVDDEQFFGPGTRLTVL.

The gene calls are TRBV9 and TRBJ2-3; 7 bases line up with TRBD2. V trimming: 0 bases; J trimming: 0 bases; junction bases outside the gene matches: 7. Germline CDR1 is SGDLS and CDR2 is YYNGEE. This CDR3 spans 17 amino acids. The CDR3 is CASSVGGLPSSTDTQYF. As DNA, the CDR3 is TGTGCCAGCAGCGTAGGGGGACTACCCTCGAGCACAGATACGCAGTATTTT.

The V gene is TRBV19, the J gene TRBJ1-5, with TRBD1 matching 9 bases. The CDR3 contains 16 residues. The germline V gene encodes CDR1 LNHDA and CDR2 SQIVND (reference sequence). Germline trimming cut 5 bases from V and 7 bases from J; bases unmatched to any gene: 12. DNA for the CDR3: TGTGCCAGTAGTGTTCAGACAGGGGGATCTTACCAGCCCCAGCATTTT. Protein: CASSVQTGGSYQPQHF.

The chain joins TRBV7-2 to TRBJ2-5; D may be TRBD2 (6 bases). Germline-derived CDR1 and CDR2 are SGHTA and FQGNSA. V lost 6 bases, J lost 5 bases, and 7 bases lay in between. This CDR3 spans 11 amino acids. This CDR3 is CASSRGETQYF. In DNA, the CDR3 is TGTGCCAGCAGTCGGGGGGAGACCCAGTACTTC.

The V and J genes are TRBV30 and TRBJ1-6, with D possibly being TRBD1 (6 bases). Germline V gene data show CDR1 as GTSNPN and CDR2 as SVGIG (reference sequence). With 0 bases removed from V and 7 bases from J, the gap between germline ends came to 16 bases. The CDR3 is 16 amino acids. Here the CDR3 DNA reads TGTGCCTGGAGTGTACAAGGGTCTAGGGGGAATTCACCCCTCCACTTT. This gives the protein CAWSVQGSRGNSPLHF.

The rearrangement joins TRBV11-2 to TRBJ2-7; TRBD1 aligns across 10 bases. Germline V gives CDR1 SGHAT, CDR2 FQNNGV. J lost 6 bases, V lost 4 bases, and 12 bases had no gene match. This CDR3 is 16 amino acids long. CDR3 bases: TGTGCCAGCAGCTCCTCCTGGACAGGGGGACGGGGCGAGCAGTACTTC. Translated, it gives CASSSSWTGGRGEQYF.

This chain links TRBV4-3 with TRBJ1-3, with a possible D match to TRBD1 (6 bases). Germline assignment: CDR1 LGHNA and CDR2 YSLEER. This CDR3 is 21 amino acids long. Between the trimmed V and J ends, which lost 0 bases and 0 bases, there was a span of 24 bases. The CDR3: CASSQDIGIGGASLSGNTIYF. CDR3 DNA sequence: TGCGCCAGCAGCCAAGATATAGGGATAGGGGGGGCCAGCCTCTCTGGAAACACCATATATTTT.

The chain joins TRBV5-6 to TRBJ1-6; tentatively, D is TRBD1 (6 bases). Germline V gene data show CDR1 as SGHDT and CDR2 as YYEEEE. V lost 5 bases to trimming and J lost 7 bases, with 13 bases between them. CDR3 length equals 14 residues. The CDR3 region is CASSLGDKNSPLHF. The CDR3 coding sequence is TGTGCCAGCAGTCTGGGGGACAAAAATTCACCCCTCCACTTT.

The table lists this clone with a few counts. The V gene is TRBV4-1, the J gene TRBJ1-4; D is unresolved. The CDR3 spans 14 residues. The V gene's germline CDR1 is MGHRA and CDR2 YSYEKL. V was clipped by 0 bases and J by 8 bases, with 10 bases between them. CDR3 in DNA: TGCGCCAGCAGCCAAGATCGGGAGGGAGAAAAACTGTTTTTT. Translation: CASSQDREGEKLFF.

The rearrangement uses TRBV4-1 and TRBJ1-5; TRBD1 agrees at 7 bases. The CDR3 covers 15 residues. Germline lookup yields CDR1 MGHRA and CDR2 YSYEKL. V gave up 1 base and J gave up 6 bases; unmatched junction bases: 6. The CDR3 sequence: CASSQGGGPSQPQHF. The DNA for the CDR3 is TGCGCCAGCAGCCAAGGAGGGGGCCCCTCTCAGCCCCAGCATTTT.

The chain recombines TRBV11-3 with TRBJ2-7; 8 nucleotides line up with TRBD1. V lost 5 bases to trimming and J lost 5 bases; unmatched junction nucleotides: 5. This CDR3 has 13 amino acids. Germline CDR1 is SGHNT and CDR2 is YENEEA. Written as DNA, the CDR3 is TGTGCCAGCAGCCCCCTGGACAGGGACGAGCAGTACTTC. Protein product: CASSPLDRDEQYF.

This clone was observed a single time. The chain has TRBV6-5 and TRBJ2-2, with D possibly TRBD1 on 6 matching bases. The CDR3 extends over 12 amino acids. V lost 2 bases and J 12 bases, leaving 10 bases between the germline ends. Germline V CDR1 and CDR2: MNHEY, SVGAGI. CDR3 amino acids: CASSYQGHKLFF. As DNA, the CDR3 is TGTGCCAGCAGTTACCAGGGGCATAAGCTGTTTTTT.

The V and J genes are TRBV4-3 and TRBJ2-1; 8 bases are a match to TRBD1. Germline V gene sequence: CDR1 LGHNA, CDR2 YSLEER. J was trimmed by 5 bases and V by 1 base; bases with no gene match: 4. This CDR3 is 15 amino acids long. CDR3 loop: CASSQVDRGDNEQFF. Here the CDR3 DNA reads TGCGCCAGCAGCCAAGTCGACAGGGGAGACAATGAGCAGTTCTTC.

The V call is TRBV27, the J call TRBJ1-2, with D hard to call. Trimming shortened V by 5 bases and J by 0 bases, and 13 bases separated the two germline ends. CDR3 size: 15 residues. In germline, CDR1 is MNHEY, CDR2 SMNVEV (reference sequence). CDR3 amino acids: CASSPGTQSNYGYTF. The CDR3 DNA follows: TGTGCCAGCAGTCCCGGAACACAGTCTAACTATGGCTACACCTTC.

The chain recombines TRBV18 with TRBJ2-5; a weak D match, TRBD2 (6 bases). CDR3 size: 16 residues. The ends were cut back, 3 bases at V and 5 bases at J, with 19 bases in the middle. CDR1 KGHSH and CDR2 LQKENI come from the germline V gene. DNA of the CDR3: TGTGCCAGCTCACCCCCCTCCTCAAGACGGGGGGAGACCCAGTACTTC. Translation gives CASSPPSSRRGETQYF.

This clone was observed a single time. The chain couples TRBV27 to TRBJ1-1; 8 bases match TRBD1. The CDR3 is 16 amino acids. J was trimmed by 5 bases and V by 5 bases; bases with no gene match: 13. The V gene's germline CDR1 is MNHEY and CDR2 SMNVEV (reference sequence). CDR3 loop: CASSPLDRGGKTEAFF. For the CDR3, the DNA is TGTGCCAGCAGTCCCCTAGACAGGGGAGGAAAAACTGAAGCTTTCTTT.

The CDR3 loop reads CASSPNPNTEAFF. In nucleotides, the CDR3 is TGTGCCAGCTCACCAAATCCTAACACTGAAGCTTTCTTT. The rearrangement links TRBV18 to TRBJ1-1; D not resolved. Trimming removed 2 bases from V and 2 bases from J, with 6 bases in between. The germline gives CDR1 KGHSH, CDR2 LQKENI. There are 13 residues in the CDR3.

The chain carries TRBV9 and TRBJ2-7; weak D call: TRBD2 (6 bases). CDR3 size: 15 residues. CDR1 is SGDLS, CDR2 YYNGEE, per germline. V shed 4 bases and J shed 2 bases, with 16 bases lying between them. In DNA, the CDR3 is TGTGCCAGCAGCCCCCAGGAGGGGCACACCTACGAGCAGTACTTC. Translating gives CASSPQEGHTYEQYF.

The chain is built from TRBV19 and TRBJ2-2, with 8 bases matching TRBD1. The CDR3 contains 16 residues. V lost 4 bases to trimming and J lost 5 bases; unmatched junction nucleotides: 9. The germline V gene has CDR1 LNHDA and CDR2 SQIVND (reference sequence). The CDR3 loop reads CASSTSGGGWTGELFF. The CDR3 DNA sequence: TGTGCCAGTAGTACTTCAGGGGGCGGCTGGACCGGGGAGCTGTTTTTT. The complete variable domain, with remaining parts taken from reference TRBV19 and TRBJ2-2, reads DGGITQSPKYLFRKEGQNVTLSCEQNLNHDAMYWYRQDPGQGLRLIYYSQIVNDFQKGDIAEGYSVSREKKESFPLTVTSAQKNPTAFYLCASSTSGGGWTGELFFGEGSRLTVL.

CDR3: CASSLTTGRELYEQYF. The CDR3, as DNA: TGTGCCAGCAGCCTCACAACGGGGCGGGAGCTCTACGAGCAGTACTTC. The J gene is TRBJ2-7, the V gene TRBV7-2, with 7 positions matching TRBD2. The CDR3 contains 16 residues. V dropped 5 bases and J dropped 3; count of bases not matched to a gene: 13. Germline V gene lookup returns CDR1 SGHTA and CDR2 FQGNSA.

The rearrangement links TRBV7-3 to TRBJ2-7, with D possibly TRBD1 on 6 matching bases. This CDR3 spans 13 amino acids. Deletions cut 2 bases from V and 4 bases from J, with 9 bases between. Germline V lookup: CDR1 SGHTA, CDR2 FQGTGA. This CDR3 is CASSLDRNYEQYF. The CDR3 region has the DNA TGTGCCAGCAGCTTAGACAGGAATTACGAGCAGTACTTC. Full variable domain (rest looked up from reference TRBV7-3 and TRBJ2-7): GAGVSQTPSNKVTEKGKYVELRCDPISGHTALYWYRQSLGQGPEFLIYFQGTGAADDSGLPNDRFFAVRPEGSVSTLKIQRTERGDSAVYLCASSLDRNYEQYFGPGTRLTVT.

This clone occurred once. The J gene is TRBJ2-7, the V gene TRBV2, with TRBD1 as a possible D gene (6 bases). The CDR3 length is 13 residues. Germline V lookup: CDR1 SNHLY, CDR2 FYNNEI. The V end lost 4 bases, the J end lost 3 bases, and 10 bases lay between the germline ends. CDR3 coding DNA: TGTGCCAGCAGTGCTGGGACAAACTACGAGCAGTACTTC. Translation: CASSAGTNYEQYF.

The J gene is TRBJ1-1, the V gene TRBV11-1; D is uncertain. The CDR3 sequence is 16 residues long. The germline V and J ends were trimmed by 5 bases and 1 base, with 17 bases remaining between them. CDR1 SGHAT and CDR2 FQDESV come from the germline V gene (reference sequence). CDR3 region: CASSPPLWARNTEAFF. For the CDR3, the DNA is TGTGCCAGCAGCCCCCCACTTTGGGCGCGGAACACTGAAGCTTTCTTT. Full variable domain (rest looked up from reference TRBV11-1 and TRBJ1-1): EAEVAQSPRYKITEKSQAVAFWCDPISGHATLYWYRQILGQGPELLVQFQDESVVDDSQLPKDRFSAERLKGVDSTLKIQPAELGDSAMYLCASSPPLWARNTEAFFGQGTRLTVV.